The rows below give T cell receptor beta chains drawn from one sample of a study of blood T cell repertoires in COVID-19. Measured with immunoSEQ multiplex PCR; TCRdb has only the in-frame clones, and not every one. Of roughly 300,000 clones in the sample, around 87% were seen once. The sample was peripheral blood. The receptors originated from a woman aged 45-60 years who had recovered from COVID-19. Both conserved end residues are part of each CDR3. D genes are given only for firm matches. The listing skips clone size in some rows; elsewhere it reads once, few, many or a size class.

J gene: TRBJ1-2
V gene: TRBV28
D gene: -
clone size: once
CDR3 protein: CASSLSFRRTGNYGYTF
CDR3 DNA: TGTGCCAGCAGTTTATCTTTTCGGCGAACAGGGAACTATGGCTACACCTTC

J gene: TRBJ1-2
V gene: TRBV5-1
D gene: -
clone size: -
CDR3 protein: CASSLTLGQGSGYTF
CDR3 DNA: TGCGCCAGCAGCTTAACCCTCGGGCAGGGCAGCGGCTACACCTTC

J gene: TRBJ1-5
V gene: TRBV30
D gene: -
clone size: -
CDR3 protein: CAWSGRLGRQPQHF
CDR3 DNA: TGTGCCTGGAGCGGCAGGTTGGGGCGACAGCCCCAGCATTTT

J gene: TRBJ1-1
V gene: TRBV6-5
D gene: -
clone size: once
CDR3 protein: CASSYSRGTEAFF
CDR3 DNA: TGTGCCAGCAGTTACTCGAGAGGAACTGAAGCTTTCTTT

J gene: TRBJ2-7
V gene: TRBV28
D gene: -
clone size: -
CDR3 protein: CASRTVEGAGYEQYF
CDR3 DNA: TGTGCCAGCAGGACCGTGGAGGGGGCGGGGTACGAGCAGTACTTC

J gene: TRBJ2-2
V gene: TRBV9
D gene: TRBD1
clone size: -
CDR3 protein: CASTTGTVPTGELFF
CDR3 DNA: TGTGCCAGTACAACCGGGACAGTCCCAACCGGGGAGCTGTTTTTT

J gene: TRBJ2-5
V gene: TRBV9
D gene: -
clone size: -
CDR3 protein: CASSVDPSSETQYF
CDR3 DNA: TGTGCCAGCAGCGTAGATCCTAGCTCGGAGACCCAGTACTTC

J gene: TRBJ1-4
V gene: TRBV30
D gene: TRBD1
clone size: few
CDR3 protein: CAWTAGTGGEKLFF
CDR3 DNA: TGTGCCTGGACCGCCGGGACAGGCGGTGAAAAACTGTTTTTT

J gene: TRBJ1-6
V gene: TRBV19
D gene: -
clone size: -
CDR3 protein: CASRGEVPDSPLHF
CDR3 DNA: TGTGCCAGCCGGGGGGAGGTGCCCGATTCACCCCTCCACTTT

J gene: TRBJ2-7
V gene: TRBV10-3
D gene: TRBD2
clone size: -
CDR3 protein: CAISGTSGNEQYF
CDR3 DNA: TGTGCCATCAGTGGGACTAGTGGGAACGAGCAGTACTTC

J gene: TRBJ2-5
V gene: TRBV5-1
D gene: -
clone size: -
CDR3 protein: CASSLLPRETQYF
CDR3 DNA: TGCGCCAGCAGCTTGTTGCCTCGGGAGACCCAGTACTTC

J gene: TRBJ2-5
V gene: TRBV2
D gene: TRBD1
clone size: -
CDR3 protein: CASEVRGQGETQYF
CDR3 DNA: TGTGCCAGCGAAGTGAGGGGGCAAGGGGAAACCCAGTACTTC

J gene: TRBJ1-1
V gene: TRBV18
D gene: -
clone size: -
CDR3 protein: CASSTSIQLFRPTNTEAFF
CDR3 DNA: TGTGCCAGCTCGACCAGTATCCAGTTGTTCAGGCCGACGAACACTGAAGCTTTCTTT

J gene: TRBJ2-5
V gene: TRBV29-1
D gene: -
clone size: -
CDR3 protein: CSVYVSETQYF
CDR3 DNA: TGCAGCGTTTATGTTTCGGAGACCCAGTACTTC

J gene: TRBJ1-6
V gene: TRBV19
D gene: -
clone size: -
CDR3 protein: CASSIDRNWNSPLHF
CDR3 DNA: TGTGCCAGTAGTATAGACAGGAACTGGAATTCACCCCTCCACTTT

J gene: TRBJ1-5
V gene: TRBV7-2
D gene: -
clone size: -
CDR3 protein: CASSATYNQPQHF
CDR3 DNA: TGTGCCAGCAGCGCGACTTACAATCAGCCCCAGCATTTT

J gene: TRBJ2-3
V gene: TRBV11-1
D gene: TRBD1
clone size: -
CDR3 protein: CASSTRTGVSTDTQYF
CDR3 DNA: TGTGCCAGCAGCACCCGGACAGGGGTTAGCACAGATACGCAGTATTTT

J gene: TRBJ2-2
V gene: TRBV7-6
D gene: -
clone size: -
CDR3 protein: CASSPRGENTGELFF
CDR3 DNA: TGTGCCAGCAGCCCCCGGGGAGAGAACACCGGGGAGCTGTTTTTT

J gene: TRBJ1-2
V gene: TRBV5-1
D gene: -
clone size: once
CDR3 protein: CASKTGLEGNYGYTF
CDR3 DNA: TGCGCCAGCAAGACCGGGCTGGAGGGAAACTATGGCTACACCTTC

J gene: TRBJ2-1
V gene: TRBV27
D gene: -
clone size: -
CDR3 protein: CASRGRGSSYNEQFF
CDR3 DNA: TGTGCCAGCAGGGGTCGGGGGAGCTCCTACAATGAGCAGTTCTTC

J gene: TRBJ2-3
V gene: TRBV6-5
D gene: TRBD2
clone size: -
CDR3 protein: CASSRGLGGTQYF
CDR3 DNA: TGTGCCAGCAGTCGCGGACTAGGCGGTACGCAGTATTTT

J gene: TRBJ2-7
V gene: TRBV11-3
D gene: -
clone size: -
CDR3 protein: CASSLSAGLSYEQYF
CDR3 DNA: TGTGCCAGCAGCTTATCGGCGGGACTCTCCTACGAGCAGTACTTC

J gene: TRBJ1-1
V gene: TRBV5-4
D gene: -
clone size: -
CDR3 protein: CASSSLAGNTEAFF
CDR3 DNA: TGTGCCAGCAGCTCGTTGGCAGGGAACACTGAAGCTTTCTTT

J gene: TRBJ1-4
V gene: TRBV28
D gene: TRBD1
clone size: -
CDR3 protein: CASSSLDRGLTTNEKLFF
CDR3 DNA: TGTGCCAGCAGTTCGTTGGACAGGGGGCTTACAACTAATGAAAAACTGTTTTTT

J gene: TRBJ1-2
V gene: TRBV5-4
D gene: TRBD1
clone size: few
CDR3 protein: CASSLLGDRIFGYTF
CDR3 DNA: TGTGCCAGCAGCTTGCTGGGGGACAGGATTTTTGGCTACACCTTC

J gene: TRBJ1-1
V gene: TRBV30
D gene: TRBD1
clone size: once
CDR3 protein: CAWNSGQGMNTEAFF
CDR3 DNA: TGTGCCTGGAATTCGGGACAGGGGATGAACACTGAAGCTTTCTTT

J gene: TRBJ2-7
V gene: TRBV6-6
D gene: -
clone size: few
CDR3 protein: CASRPGTLNYEQYF
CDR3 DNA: TGTGCCAGTCGCCCCGGGACTCTAAACTACGAGCAGTACTTC

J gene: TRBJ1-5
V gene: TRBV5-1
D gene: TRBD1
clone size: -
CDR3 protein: CASSPWPGQGGNQPQHF
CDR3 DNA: TGCGCCAGCAGCCCATGGCCTGGACAGGGGGGCAATCAGCCCCAGCATTTT

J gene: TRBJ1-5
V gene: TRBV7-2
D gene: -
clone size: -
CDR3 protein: CASSLGYLSNQPQHF
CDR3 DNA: TGTGCCAGCAGCTTAGGATACCTAAGCAATCAGCCCCAGCATTTT

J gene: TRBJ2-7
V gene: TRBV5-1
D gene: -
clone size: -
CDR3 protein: CASSLAVQGYEQYF
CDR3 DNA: TGCGCCAGCAGCTTGGCCGTGCAGGGTTACGAGCAGTACTTC

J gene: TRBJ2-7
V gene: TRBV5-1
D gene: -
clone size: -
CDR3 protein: CASSLRSSYEQYF
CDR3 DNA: TGCGCCAGCAGCCTAAGGAGCTCCTACGAGCAGTACTTC

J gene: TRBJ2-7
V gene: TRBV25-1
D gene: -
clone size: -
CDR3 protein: CASSERQAPYEQYF
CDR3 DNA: TGTGCCAGCAGTGAGAGACAGGCTCCCTACGAGCAGTACTTC

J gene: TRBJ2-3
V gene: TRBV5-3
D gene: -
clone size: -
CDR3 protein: CARSPKSDSRKSDTQYF
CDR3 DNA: TGTGCCAGAAGCCCTAAGTCGGACTCCCGTAAATCAGATACGCAGTATTTT

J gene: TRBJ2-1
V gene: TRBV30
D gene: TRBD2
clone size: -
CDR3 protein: CAWRLAGGREQFF
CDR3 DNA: TGTGCCTGGAGGCTAGCGGGGGGGCGTGAGCAGTTCTTC

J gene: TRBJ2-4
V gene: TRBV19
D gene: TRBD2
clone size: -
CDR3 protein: CASSMGTSVSLAKNIQYF
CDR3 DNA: TGTGCCAGTAGTATGGGGACTAGCGTAAGCCTAGCCAAAAACATTCAGTACTTC

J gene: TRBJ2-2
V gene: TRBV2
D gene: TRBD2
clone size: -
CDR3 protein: CASYIALAGGPSGELFF
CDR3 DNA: TGTGCCAGCTATATCGCTCTAGCGGGGGGGCCTAGCGGGGAGCTGTTTTTT

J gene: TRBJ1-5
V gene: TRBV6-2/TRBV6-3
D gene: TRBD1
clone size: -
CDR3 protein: CASSRRGVDNQPQHF
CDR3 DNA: TGTGCCAGCAGTCGCAGGGGGGTTGACAATCAGCCCCAGCATTTT

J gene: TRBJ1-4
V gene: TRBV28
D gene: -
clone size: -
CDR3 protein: CASSKQGTNEKLFF
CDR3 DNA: TGTGCCAGCAGCAAACAGGGCACTAATGAAAAACTGTTTTTT

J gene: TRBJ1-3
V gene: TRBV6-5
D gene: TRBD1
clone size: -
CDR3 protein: CASSYGTGTSGNTIYF
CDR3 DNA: TGTGCCAGCAGTTACGGGACAGGTACCTCTGGAAACACCATATATTTT

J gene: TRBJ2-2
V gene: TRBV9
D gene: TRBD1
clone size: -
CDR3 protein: CASSLQTGGNTGELFF
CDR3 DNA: TGTGCCAGCAGCCTACAAACAGGGGGCAACACCGGGGAGCTGTTTTTT

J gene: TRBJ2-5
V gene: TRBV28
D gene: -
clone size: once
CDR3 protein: CASSFGGTETQYF
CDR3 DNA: TGTGCCAGCAGTTTCGGAGGGACAGAGACCCAGTACTTC

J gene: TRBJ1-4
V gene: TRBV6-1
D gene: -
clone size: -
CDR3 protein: CASSVRFGGLGEKLFF
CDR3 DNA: TGTGCCAGCAGTGTCCGTTTCGGGGGACTGGGTGAAAAACTGTTTTTT

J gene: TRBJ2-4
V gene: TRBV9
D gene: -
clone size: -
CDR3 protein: CASSVDGGKDIQYF
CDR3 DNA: TGTGCCAGCAGCGTAGATGGAGGGAAGGACATTCAGTACTTC

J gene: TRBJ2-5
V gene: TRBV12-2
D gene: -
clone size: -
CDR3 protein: CASRSLGGGLAGETQYF
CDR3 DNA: TGTGCAAGTCGCTCCTTAGGAGGGGGACTAGCGGGAGAGACCCAGTACTTC

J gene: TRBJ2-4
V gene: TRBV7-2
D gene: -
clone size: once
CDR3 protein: CASSLSDFNIQYF
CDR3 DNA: TGTGCCAGCAGCTTATCCGACTTTAACATTCAGTACTTC

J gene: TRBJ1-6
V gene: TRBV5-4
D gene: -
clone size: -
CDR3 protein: CASSFFVGQYNSPLHF
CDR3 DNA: TGTGCCAGCAGCTTCTTCGTGGGACAATATAATTCACCCCTCCACTTT

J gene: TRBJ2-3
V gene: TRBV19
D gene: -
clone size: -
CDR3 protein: CASSPGYSTDTQYF
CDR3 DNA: TGTGCCAGTAGTCCGGGATATAGCACAGATACGCAGTATTTT

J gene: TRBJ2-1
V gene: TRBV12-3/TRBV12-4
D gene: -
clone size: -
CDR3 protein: CASSDSGVVFF
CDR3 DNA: TGTGCCAGCAGTGACTCAGGGGTAGTGTTCTTC

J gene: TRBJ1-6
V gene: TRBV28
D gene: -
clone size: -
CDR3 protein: CASSPRQLNSPLHF
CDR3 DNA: TGTGCCAGCAGTCCCCGACAGCTAAATTCACCCCTCCACTTT

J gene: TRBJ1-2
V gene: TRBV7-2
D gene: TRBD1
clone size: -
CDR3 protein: CASSLGGTGSYGYTF
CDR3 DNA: TGTGCCAGCAGCTTAGGGGGGACAGGGTCCTATGGCTACACCTTC

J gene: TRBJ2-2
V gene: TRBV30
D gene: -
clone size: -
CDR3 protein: CAWTRHGDTGELFF
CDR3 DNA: TGTGCCTGGACTCGTCACGGGGATACCGGGGAGCTGTTTTTT

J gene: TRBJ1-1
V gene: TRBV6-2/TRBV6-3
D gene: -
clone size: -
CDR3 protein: CASSYSREGSGTEAFF
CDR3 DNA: TGTGCCAGCAGTTACTCGAGGGAAGGGTCGGGCACTGAAGCTTTCTTT

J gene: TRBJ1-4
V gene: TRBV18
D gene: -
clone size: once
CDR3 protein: CASSRGLEEKLFF
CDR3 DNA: TGTGCCAGCTCACGGGGGCTGGAGGAAAAACTGTTTTTT